A selection of T cell receptor beta chains follows, all from one sample in a study of shared clonotypes between healthy human individuals. Using immunoSEQ multiplex PCR, the repertoire was profiled, and TCRdb retains in-frame clones only, with some absent. The sample has some 1,900,000 clones; roughly 94% are singletons. The sample was naive CD8+ T cells sorted from blood. The receptors come from a man between 18 and 29 years old in good health. Both conserved end residues are part of each CDR3. Fields, in order: J gene, CDR3 length, V gene, clone size, CDR3 protein. Expanded clones get a size class; other rows say once, few or many, or leave the size out.

TRBJ2-3 14 TRBV4-1 NA CASSYLQGTDTQYF
TRBJ2-3 16 TRBV5-4 NA CASRGTSGGIPDTQYF
TRBJ2-7 16 TRBV27 NA CASSPSPGQGSYEQYF
TRBJ2-7 15 TRBV29-1 NA CSVRGLGTSTYEQYF
TRBJ2-7 13 TRBV4-1 NA CASSQQGSYEQYF
TRBJ2-1 15 TRBV15 NA CATSRGPAGGNEQFF
NA 14 TRBV30 once CAWSVTGLGHEQYF
TRBJ2-7 14 TRBV9 NA CASSEGGLAYEQYF
TRBJ2-7 14 TRBV28 NA CASHRQGLSYEQYF
TRBJ1-2 17 TRBV10-3 NA CAISDPEFIPMGYGYTF
TRBJ2-7 13 TRBV27 NA CASSIRASYEQYF
TRBJ2-7 15 TRBV13 NA CASSLGRGDSYEQYF
TRBJ1-1 13 TRBV12-5 NA CASGFGSGSEAFF
TRBJ2-7 15 TRBV6-1 NA CAGSEAAGWIYEQYF
TRBJ2-1 13 TRBV2 NA CASSPTGGGEQFF
TRBJ2-7 14 TRBV19 NA CASRETGSPYEQYF
TRBJ2-5 13 TRBV2 NA CASYYVSQETQYF
TRBJ1-5 14 TRBV7-9 NA CASSYTGGNQPQHF
TRBJ2-7 13 TRBV6-1 NA CASSEARFYEQYF
TRBJ1-5 15 TRBV13 NA CASSLGAGSNQPQHF
TRBJ2-1 16 TRBV11-2 once CASSSERWLEYNEQFF
TRBJ2-7 13 TRBV9 NA CASSPDSPYEQYF
TRBJ1-4 13 TRBV29-1 NA CSVTPGDNEKLFF
TRBJ2-3 12 TRBV5-6 NA CASKTDTDTQYF
TRBJ2-5 15 TRBV29-1 once CSVEGDTYYQETQYF
TRBJ1-1 13 TRBV5-6 few CASSFGTVTEAFF
TRBJ2-2 15 TRBV5-1 NA CASSLEGVGTGELFF
TRBJ2-1 14 TRBV15 NA CATSRDGSGNEQFF
TRBJ1-5 13 TRBV7-2 NA CASSPQGDQPQHF
TRBJ2-7 16 TRBV5-4 NA CASSAGLAGASYEQYF
TRBJ1-4 14 TRBV2 NA CASSEFTGDEKLFF
TRBJ1-1 11 TRBV13 NA CASSRGLTGVF
TRBJ1-1 13 TRBV14 NA CASSRTGGSRAFF
TRBJ1-2 15 TRBV7-9 NA CASSFSGTLDYGYTF
TRBJ2-6 15 TRBV19 NA CASSLPDTGANVLTF
TRBJ1-1 14 TRBV29-1 NA CSVQGQGGGTEAFF
TRBJ2-3 16 TRBV7-2 NA CASSLVVAGESDTQYF
TRBJ1-1 13 TRBV4-1 NA CASSQYENTEAFF
TRBJ1-6 14 TRBV7-8 NA CASSSQETNSPLHF
TRBJ2-4 16 TRBV7-9 NA CASSPRPNSEGNIQYF
TRBJ1-1 14 TRBV5-4 NA CASSPQDMNTEAFF
TRBJ2-3 13 TRBV15 NA CATSSLLTDTQYF
TRBJ2-7 17 TRBV7-9 NA CASSPGPGQGISYEQYF
TRBJ1-5 14 TRBV27 NA CASTVTPGNQPQHF
TRBJ1-4 13 TRBV2 NA CASSDAGGEKLFF
TRBJ2-1 18 TRBV4-1 NA CASSHTPPGTGIYNEQFF
TRBJ2-1 13 TRBV2 NA CASSEGLAGMQFF
TRBJ2-7 12 TRBV27 NA CASGQGTYEQYF